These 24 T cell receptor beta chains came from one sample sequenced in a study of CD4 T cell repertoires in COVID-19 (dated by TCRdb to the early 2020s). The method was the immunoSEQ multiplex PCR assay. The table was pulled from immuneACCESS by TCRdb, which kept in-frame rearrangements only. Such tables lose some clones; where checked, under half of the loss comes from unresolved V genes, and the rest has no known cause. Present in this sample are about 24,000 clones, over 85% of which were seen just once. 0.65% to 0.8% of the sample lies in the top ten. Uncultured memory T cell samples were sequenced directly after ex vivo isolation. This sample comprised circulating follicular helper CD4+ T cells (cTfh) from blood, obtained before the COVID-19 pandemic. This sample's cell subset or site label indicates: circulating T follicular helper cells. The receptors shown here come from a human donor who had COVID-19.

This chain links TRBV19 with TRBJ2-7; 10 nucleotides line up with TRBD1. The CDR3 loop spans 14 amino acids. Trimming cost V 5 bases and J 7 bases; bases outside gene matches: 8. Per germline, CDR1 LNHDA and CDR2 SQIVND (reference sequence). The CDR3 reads CASSSGQGFREQYF. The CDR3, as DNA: TGTGCCAGTAGTTCGGGACAGGGGTTTAGAGAGCAGTACTTC.

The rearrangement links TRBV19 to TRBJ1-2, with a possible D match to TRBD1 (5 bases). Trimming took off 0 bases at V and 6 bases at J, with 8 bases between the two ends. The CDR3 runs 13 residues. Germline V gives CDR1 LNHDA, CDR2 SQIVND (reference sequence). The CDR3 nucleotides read TGTGCCAGTAGTATAGAACAGGCCAATGGCTACACCTTC. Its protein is CASSIEQANGYTF.

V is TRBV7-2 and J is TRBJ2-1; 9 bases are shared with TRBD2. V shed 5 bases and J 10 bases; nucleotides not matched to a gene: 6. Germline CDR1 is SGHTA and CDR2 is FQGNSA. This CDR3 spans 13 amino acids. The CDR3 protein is CASSASGTKEQFF. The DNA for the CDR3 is TGTGCCAGCAGCGCTAGCGGGACTAAAGAGCAGTTCTTC.

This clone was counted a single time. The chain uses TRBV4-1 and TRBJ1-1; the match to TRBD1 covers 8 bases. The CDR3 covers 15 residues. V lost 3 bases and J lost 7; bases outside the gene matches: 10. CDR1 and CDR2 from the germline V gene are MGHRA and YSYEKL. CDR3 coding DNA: TGCGCCAGCAGCCAGTGGGACAGGCGGGCTCTTGAAGCTTTCTTT. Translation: CASSQWDRRALEAFF.

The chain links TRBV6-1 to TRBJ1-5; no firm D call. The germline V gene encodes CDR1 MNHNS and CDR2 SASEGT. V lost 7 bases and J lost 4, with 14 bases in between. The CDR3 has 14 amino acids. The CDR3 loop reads CASTGRGVNQPQHF. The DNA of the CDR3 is TGTGCCAGCACCGGCCGCGGGGTAAATCAGCCCCAGCATTTT.

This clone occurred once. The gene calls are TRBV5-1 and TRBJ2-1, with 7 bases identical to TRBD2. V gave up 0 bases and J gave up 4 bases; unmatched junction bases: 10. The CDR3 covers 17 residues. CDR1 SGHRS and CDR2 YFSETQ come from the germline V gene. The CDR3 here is CASSLAGGLAVYNEQFF. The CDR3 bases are TGCGCCAGCAGCTTGGCCGGCGGGCTAGCGGTTTACAATGAGCAGTTCTTC. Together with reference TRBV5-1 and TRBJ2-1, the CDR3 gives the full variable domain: KAGVTQTPRYLIKTRGQQVTLSCSPISGHRSVSWYQQTPGQGLQFLFEYFSETQRNKGNFPGRFSGRQFSNSRSEMNVSTLELGDSALYLCASSLAGGLAVYNEQFFGPGTRLTVL.

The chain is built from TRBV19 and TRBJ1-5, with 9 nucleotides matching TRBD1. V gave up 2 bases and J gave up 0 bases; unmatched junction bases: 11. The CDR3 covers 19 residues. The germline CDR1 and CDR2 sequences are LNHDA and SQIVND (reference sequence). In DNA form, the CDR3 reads TGTGCCAGTAGTATAATCGGGACAGGGACCTTCTATAGCAATCAGCCCCAGCATTTT. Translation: CASSIIGTGTFYSNQPQHF. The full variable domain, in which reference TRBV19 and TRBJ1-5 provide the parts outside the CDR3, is DGGITQSPKYLFRKEGQNVTLSCEQNLNHDAMYWYRQDPGQGLRLIYYSQIVNDFQKGDIAEGYSVSREKKESFPLTVTSAQKNPTAFYLCASSIIGTGTFYSNQPQHFGDGTRLSIL.

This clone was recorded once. The CDR3 region is CASSLNSASDEQYF. CDR3 in DNA: TGTGCCAGCAGCTTAAATTCGGCTAGCGACGAGCAGTACTTC. The chain employs TRBV7-6 and TRBJ2-7, with D possibly TRBD2 on 6 matching bases. Germline V gene sequence: CDR1 SGHVS, CDR2 FNYEAQ. V dropped 2 bases and J dropped 5 bases, with 13 bases sitting between them. The CDR3 runs 14 residues.

In nucleotides, the CDR3 is TGTGCCAGCAGCTTCGTCGCTGGCGGCTACACCTTC. Encoded protein: CASSFVAGGYTF. The V and J genes are TRBV5-6 and TRBJ1-2; D ambiguous. Germline CDR1 and CDR2: SGHDT and YYEEEE. The CDR3 extends over 12 amino acids. Trimming left V 2 bases short and J 8 bases short, with 10 bases between.

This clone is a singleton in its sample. In DNA, the CDR3 is TGCGCCAGCAGCTTTGAACAGGGGCGCGGCGAGCAGTACTTC. Its translation is CASSFEQGRGEQYF. The chain joins TRBV5-1 to TRBJ2-7; 7 bases map to TRBD1. V trimming: 2 bases; J trimming: 6 bases; junction bases outside the gene matches: 8. The germline V gene encodes CDR1 SGHRS and CDR2 YFSETQ. CDR3 size: 14 residues.

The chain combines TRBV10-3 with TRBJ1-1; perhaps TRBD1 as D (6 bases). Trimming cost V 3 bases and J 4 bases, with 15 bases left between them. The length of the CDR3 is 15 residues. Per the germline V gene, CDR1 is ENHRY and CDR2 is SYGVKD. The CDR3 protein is CAISDTGRGITEAFF. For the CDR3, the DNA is TGTGCCATCAGTGATACCGGGAGGGGGATCACTGAAGCTTTCTTT.

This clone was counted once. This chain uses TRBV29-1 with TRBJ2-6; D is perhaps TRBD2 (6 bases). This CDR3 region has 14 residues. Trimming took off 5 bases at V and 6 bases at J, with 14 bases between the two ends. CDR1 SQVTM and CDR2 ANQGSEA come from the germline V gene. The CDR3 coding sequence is TGCAGCGTTAGTAGGGGCGGGGCGGCCAACGTCCTGACTTTC. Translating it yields CSVSRGGAANVLTF. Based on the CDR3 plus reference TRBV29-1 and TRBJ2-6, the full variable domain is SAVISQKPSRDICQRGTSLTIQCQVDSQVTMMFWYRQQPGQSLTLIATANQGSEATYESGFVIDKFPISRPNLTFSTLTVSNMSPEDSSIYLCSVSRGGAANVLTFGAGSRLTVL.

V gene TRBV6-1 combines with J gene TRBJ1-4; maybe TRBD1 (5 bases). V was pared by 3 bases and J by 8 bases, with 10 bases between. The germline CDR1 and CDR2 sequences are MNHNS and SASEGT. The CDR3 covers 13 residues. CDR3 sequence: CASSDREEEKLFF. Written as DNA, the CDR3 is TGTGCCAGCAGTGACAGGGAAGAAGAAAAACTGTTTTTT.

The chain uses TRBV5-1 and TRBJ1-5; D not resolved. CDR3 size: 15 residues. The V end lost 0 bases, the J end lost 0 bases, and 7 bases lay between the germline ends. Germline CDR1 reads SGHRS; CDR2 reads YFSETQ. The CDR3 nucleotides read TGCGCCAGCAGCTTGGGAGGGATTAGCAATCAGCCCCAGCATTTT. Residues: CASSLGGISNQPQHF.

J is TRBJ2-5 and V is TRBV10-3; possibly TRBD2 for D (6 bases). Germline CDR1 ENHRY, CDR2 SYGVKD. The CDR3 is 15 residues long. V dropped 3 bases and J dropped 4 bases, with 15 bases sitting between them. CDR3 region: CAISDTNRGSETQYF. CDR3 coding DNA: TGTGCCATCAGTGATACAAACCGGGGGTCAGAGACCCAGTACTTC.

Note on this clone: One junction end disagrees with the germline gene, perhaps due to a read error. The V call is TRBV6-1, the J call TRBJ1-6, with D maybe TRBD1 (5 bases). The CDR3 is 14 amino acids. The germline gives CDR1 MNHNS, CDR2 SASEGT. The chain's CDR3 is CASSVLDTNSPLHF. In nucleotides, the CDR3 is TGTGCCAGCAGTGTTTTGGACACCAATTCCCCCCTCCACTTT.

The CDR3 loop reads CASSRDRYTDTQYF. DNA for the CDR3: TGTGCCAGCAGCAGGGACAGATACACAGATACGCAGTATTTT. The chain is built from TRBV5-4 and TRBJ2-3, with 7 bases lining up with TRBD1. The junction had 4 bases not matched to a gene; V was cut back by 4 bases and J by 2 bases. The CDR3 is 14 residues long. The germline V gene has CDR1 SGHNT and CDR2 YYREEE (reference sequence).

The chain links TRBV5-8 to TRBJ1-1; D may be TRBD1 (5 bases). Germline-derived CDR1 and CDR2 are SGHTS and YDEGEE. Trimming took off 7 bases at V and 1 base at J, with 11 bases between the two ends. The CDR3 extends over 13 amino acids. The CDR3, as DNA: TGTGCCAGCGGAAGAAGGGGGAACACTGAAGCTTTCTTT. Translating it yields CASGRRGNTEAFF.

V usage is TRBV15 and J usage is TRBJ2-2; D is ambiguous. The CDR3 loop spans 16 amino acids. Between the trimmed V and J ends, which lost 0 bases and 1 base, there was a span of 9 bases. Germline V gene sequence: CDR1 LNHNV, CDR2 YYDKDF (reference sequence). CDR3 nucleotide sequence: TGTGCCACCAGCAGAGATCTAGGTCAGAACACCGGGGAGCTGTTTTTT. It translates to CATSRDLGQNTGELFF.

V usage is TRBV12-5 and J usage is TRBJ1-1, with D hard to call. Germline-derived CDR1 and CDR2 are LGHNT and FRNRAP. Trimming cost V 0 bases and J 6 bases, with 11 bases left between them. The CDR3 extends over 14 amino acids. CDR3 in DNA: TGTGCTAGTGGTTTGGTAACGGGGTCGGCTGAAGCTTTCTTT. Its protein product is CASGLVTGSAEAFF.

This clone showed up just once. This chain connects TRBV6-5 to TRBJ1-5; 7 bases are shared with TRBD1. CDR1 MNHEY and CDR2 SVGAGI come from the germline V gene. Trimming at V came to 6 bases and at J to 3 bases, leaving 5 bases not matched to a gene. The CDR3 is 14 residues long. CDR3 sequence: CASSPGTVNQPQHF. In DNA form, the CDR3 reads TGTGCCAGCAGCCCAGGGACAGTCAATCAGCCCCAGCATTTT.

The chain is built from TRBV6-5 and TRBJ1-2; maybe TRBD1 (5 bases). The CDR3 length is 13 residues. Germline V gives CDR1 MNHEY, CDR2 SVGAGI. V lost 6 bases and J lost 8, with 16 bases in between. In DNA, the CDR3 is TGTGCCAGCAGCACGACAGCCCTAGAGGGCTACACCTTC. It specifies CASSTTALEGYTF.

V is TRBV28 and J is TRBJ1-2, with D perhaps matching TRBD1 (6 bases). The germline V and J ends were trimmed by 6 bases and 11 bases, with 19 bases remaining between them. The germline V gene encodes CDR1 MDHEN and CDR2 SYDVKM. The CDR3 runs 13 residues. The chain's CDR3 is CASSLQGPGGYTF. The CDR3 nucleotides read TGTGCCAGCAGCCTACAGGGCCCGGGGGGGTACACCTTC.

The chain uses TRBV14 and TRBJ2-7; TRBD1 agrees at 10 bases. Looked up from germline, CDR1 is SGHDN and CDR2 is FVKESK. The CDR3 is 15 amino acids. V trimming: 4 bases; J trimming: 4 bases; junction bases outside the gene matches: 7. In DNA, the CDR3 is TGTGCCAGCAGCCCTCCGGGACAGGGGAGGTACGAGCAGTACTTC. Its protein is CASSPPGQGRYEQYF.